This T cell receptor beta chain is from a study of blood T cell repertoires in COVID-19. Study-level information: Acute and convalescent COVID-19 specimens originated in the United States, Italy and Spain.

The germline V gene has CDR1 SGHTA and CDR2 FQGNSA. V lost 1 base, J lost 4 bases, and 12 bases lay in between. The CDR3 is 15 residues long. Method: immunoSEQ multiplex PCR; TCRdb's copy keeps in-frame clones and lacks some. In the table there are fewer than 250,000 clones, 88% of which are singletons. This clone has just one count. The specimen was peripheral blood. This sequence was found in a human donor in a cohort sampled during active COVID-19. V is TRBV7-2 and J is TRBJ2-3; D uncertain. The CDR3 sequence: CASSLGPSAPDTQYF. CDR3 in DNA: TGTGCCAGCAGCTTAGGACCTAGTGCCCCAGATACGCAGTATTTT.